This T cell receptor beta chain comes out of a study of T cell responses to AZD1222 COVID-19 vaccine. As for the study in general: Whether given at about 4 or about 12 weeks, second doses were pooled.

This clone was recorded only once. Its matching antigen is unknown. TCRdb keeps only in-frame clones here, not all; method: immunoSEQ multiplex PCR. Found here are 150,000 or so clones, 92% of them singletons; the top ten hold under 4%. V lost 0 bases and J 3 bases, leaving 4 bases between the germline ends. Germline CDR1 SGHNT, CDR2 YYREEE (reference sequence). This CDR3 spans 13 amino acids. Study outcomes and limitations: After two AZD1222 doses, spike-specific TCR breadth and depth rose versus day 0.

The sequenced sample was peripheral blood, obtained on day 0 of AZD1222 vaccination. This TCR was sampled from an adult in good health. The chain couples TRBV5-4 to TRBJ2-1; no clear D gene. The CDR3 loop reads CASSLVSYNEQFF. The CDR3 nucleotides are TGTGCCAGCAGCTTGGTCAGCTACAATGAGCAGTTCTTC.